Reported below is one T cell receptor (beta chain). This specimen belongs to a study of blood T cell repertoires in COVID-19. Assay: immunoSEQ multiplex PCR; the TCRdb copy retains only in-frame clones and omits some. The data contain about 140,000 clones, around four fifths of them singletons. The germline V gene has CDR1 DFQATT and CDR2 SNEGSKA (reference sequence). The CDR3 has 13 residues. V lost 3 bases, J lost 3 bases, and 3 bases stayed unmatched. This TCR derives from a woman in her forties who had recovered from COVID-19. The sample comprised PBMCs or T cells enriched from blood (not recorded which). V is TRBV20-1 and J is TRBJ2-7, with 9 nucleotides matching TRBD2. The CDR3 DNA reads as TGCAGTGCTAGTGGGACTAGCCTCTACGAGCAGTACTTC. It codes for CSASGTSLYEQYF.